This T cell receptor beta chain was sequenced in a study of blood T cell repertoires in COVID-19. The CDR3 loop spans 14 amino acids. Trimming removed 4 bases from V and 6 bases from J; junction bases left unmatched: 6. Germline V CDR1 and CDR2: MNHEY, SMNVEV (reference sequence). Clinical history reported by participants formed the basis on which cohorts were assigned. Original methodology: Scientists estimated how many nucleated cells there were by amplifying reference gene primers. Clones were read by immunoSEQ multiplex PCR, and TCRdb kept only the in-frame ones, dropping some. Clone size and V and J calls were adopted from that table, with D and trimming inferred from the DNA. The top ten clones hold approximately 18% of a sample with 250,000 to 350,000 clones, 80% to 95% of them seen once.

The sample consisted of PBMCs or T cells enriched from blood (not recorded which). This chain uses TRBV27 with TRBJ2-7; 10 bases line up with TRBD1. The TCR sequence derives from a woman aged 30 to 39 who had recovered from COVID-19. In DNA form, the CDR3 reads TGTGCCAGCAGTTATGGACAGGGGGAATTCGAGCAGTACTTC. It codes for CASSYGQGEFEQYF.